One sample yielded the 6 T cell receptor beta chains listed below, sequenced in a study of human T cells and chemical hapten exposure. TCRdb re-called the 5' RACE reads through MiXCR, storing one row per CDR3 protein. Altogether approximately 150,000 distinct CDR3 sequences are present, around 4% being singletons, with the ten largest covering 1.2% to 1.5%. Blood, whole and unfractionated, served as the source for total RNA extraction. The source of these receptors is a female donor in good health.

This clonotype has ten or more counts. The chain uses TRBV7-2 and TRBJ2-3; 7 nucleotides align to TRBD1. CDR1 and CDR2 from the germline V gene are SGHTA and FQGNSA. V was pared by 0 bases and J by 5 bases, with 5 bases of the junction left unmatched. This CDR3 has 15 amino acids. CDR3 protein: CASSLAAGGVDTQYF. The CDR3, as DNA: TGTGCCAGCAGCTTAGCGGCAGGGGGAGTAGATACGCAGTATTTT.

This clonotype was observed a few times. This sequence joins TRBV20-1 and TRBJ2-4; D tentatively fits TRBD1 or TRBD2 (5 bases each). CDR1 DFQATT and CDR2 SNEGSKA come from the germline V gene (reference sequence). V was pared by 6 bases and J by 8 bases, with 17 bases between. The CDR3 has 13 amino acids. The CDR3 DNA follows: TGCAGTGCGCCCGTGGGGGTCTGGGACATTCAGTACTTC. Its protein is CSAPVGVWDIQYF.

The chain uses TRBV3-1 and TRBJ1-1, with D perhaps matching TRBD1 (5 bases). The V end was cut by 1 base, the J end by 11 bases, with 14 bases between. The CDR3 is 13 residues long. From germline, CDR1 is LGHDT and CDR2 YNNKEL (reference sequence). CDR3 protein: CASSQGQGRDAFF. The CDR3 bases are TGTGCCAGCAGCCAAGGTCAGGGTCGAGACGCTTTCTTT.

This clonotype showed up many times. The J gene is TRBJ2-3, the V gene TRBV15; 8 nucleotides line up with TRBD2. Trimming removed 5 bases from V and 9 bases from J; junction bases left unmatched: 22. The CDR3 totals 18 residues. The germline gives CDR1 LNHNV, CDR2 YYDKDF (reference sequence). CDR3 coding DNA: TGTGCCACCAGCGGACCCCTTGGACTAGCCCGTTCGGGGGAGACGCAGTATTTT. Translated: CATSGPLGLARSGETQYF.

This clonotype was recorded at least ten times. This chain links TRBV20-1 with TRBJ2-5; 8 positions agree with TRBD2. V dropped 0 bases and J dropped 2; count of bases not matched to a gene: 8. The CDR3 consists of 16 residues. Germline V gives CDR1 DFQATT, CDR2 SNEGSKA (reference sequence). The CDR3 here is CSARDVQRGRQETQYF. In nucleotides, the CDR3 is TGCAGTGCTAGAGATGTCCAGCGGGGGAGGCAAGAGACCCAGTACTTC.

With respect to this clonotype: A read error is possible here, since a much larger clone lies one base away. CDR3 loop: CASTSGGTSYKEQFF. DNA for the CDR3: TGTGCCAGCACTAGCGGGGGAACCTCCTACAAGGAGCAGTTCTTC. The chain employs TRBV7-2 and TRBJ2-1; 10 positions match TRBD2. CDR3 length equals 15 residues. Per germline, CDR1 SGHTA and CDR2 FQGNSA.